The 17 T cell receptor beta chains reported below all come from one sample, sequenced in a study of T cell responses to AZD1222 COVID-19 vaccine. The table came from immunoSEQ multiplex PCR; TCRdb's copy has only in-frame clones and leaves some out. The sample has 150,000 or so clones, about 91% seen once. Sequenced material: peripheral blood, taken on day 0 of AZD1222 vaccination. All receptors come from an adult in good health.

This clone was seen a single time. The rearrangement uses TRBV25-1 and TRBJ1-4; 8 positions agree with TRBD1. V gave up 2 bases and J gave up 2 bases; unmatched junction bases: 1. From germline, CDR1 is MGHDK and CDR2 SYGVNS. The CDR3 contains 15 residues. The CDR3 loop is CASSERQGTNEKLFF. The CDR3 nucleotides read TGTGCCAGCAGTGAAAGACAGGGGACTAATGAAAAACTGTTTTTT.

The chain uses TRBV19 and TRBJ1-2; TRBD1 might be the D (6 bases). The germline V gene encodes CDR1 LNHDA and CDR2 SQIVND (reference sequence). V gave up 10 bases and J gave up 8 bases, with 26 bases separating them. The CDR3 is made up of 15 amino acids. This CDR3 is CATTGSASRSTGYTF. Here the CDR3 DNA reads TGTGCCACAACAGGGAGCGCTTCCAGGTCGACGGGCTACACCTTC. Looking up the rest from reference TRBV19 and TRBJ1-2 gives the full variable domain: DGGITQSPKYLFRKEGQNVTLSCEQNLNHDAMYWYRQDPGQGLRLIYYSQIVNDFQKGDIAEGYSVSREKKESFPLTVTSAQKNPTAFYLCATTGSASRSTGYTFGSGTRLTVV.

The rearrangement joins TRBV5-1 to TRBJ2-7; D is unresolved. Trimming cost V 0 bases and J 5 bases, with 9 bases left between them. The CDR3 runs 13 residues. Germline assignment: CDR1 SGHRS and CDR2 YFSETQ. The CDR3 loop is CASSLADSDEQYF. Here the CDR3 DNA reads TGCGCCAGCAGCTTGGCCGACTCGGACGAGCAGTACTTC.

The V and J genes are TRBV7-2 and TRBJ1-2; 7 nucleotides agree with TRBD1. V lost 5 bases and J lost 4; bases outside the gene matches: 4. The germline V gene encodes CDR1 SGHTA and CDR2 FQGNSA. The CDR3 runs 13 residues. Here the CDR3 reads CASSQDRLYGYTF. CDR3 coding DNA: TGTGCCAGCAGCCAGGACAGGCTCTATGGCTACACCTTC.

This chain uses TRBV5-5 with TRBJ1-5; a possible D gene is TRBD1 (5 bases). In germline, CDR1 is SGHKS, CDR2 YYEKEE (reference sequence). V gave up 2 bases and J gave up 1 base, with 16 bases separating them. The CDR3 contains 17 residues. In DNA form, the CDR3 reads TGTGCCAGCAGCTTTGGCACGGGGCGATCGAGCAATCAGCCCCAGCATTTT. This sequence encodes CASSFGTGRSSNQPQHF. The whole variable domain, filled in from reference TRBV5-5 and TRBJ1-5, reads DAGVTQSPTHLIKTRGQQVTLRCSPISGHKSVSWYQQVLGQGPQFIFQYYEKEERGRGNFPDRFSARQFPNYSSELNVNALLLGDSALYLCASSFGTGRSSNQPQHFGDGTRLSIL.

This clone appeared a single time. The genes are TRBV5-6 and TRBJ1-1; D is unclear. Germline V gene sequence: CDR1 SGHDT, CDR2 YYEEEE. Trimming took 4 bases from V and 3 from J, leaving 16 bases between them. CDR3 size: 15 residues. The CDR3 spells CASSPRPTADTEAFF. Here the CDR3 DNA reads TGTGCCAGCAGCCCGCGACCTACAGCGGACACTGAAGCTTTCTTT.

The chain carries TRBV9 and TRBJ2-5, with a possible D match to TRBD1 (6 bases). The CDR3 is 17 amino acids. CDR1 is SGDLS and CDR2 is YYNGEE in the germline V gene. V was pared by 5 bases and J by 5 bases, with 25 bases between. CDR3 protein: CASSFAIEKGEEETQYF. CDR3 bases: TGTGCCAGCAGTTTCGCGATAGAGAAGGGGGAAGAGGAGACCCAGTACTTC.

The rearrangement links TRBV28 to TRBJ2-1, with D tentatively TRBD2 (5 bases). The CDR3 covers 14 residues. Germline CDR1 MDHEN, CDR2 SYDVKM. The germline V and J ends were trimmed by 9 bases and 2 bases, with 14 bases remaining between them. The CDR3 spells CASPSGPPYNEQFF. The CDR3, as DNA: TGTGCCAGTCCAAGCGGCCCGCCCTACAATGAGCAGTTCTTC.

This chain links TRBV7-3 with TRBJ2-1; D is ambiguous. V was trimmed by 1 base and J by 7 bases, leaving 14 bases between them. The CDR3 is 15 residues long. The germline V gene encodes CDR1 SGHTA and CDR2 FQGTGA. CDR3 DNA sequence: TGTGCCAGCAGCTTAATCTATGGTGGACCGAATGAGCAGTTCTTC. The encoded protein is CASSLIYGGPNEQFF.

This sequence joins TRBV7-3 and TRBJ1-5; D might be TRBD1 (5 bases). CDR1 and CDR2 from the germline V gene are SGHTA and FQGTGA. The germline V and J ends were trimmed by 5 bases and 5 bases, with 10 bases remaining between them. There are 13 residues in the CDR3. As DNA, the CDR3 is TGTGCCAGCAGCCTGGGGCCCTATCAGCCCCAGCATTTT. Translating it yields CASSLGPYQPQHF.

This rearrangement joins TRBV2 to TRBJ1-6; unclear D gene. This CDR3 region has 17 residues. CDR1 and CDR2 from the germline V gene are SNHLY and FYNNEI. Trimming cost V 5 bases and J 10 bases, with 24 bases left between them. The CDR3 region is CASSSSPKTPRTSPLHF. As DNA, the CDR3 is TGTGCCAGCAGTTCATCCCCCAAGACACCTCGCACATCACCCCTCCACTTT.

The chain recombines TRBV6-5 with TRBJ1-2; D is undetermined. This CDR3 has 12 residues. Trimming took 8 bases from V and 6 from J, leaving 13 bases between them. CDR1 is MNHEY, CDR2 SVGAGI, per germline. The CDR3 region is CASFEVLDGYTF. CDR3 in DNA: TGTGCCAGCTTCGAGGTACTGGATGGCTACACCTTC.

This sequence joins TRBV4-3 and TRBJ2-1, with D tentatively TRBD2 (5 bases). CDR3 length equals 17 residues. V was clipped by 2 bases and J by 0 bases, with 14 bases between them. Per the germline V gene, CDR1 is LGHNA and CDR2 is YSLEER. In DNA, the CDR3 is TGCGCCAGCAGCCAAAATAGGGTTGAGGGCTCCTACAATGAGCAGTTCTTC. It translates to CASSQNRVEGSYNEQFF.

The chain employs TRBV5-4 and TRBJ1-1; D gene ambiguous. This CDR3 contains 15 residues. Germline-derived CDR1 and CDR2 are SGHNT and YYREEE (reference sequence). The V gene lost 5 bases and the J gene lost 4 bases, with 18 bases spanning the gap. The CDR3 DNA reads TGTGCCAGCAGTTTCGAGCGGGGTATTGGCACTGAAGCTTTCTTT. Its protein product is CASSFERGIGTEAFF.

J is TRBJ2-5 and V is TRBV25-1; D is perhaps TRBD1 (5 bases). The CDR3 is 12 amino acids. Trimming took off 6 bases at V and 3 bases at J, with 8 bases between the two ends. In germline, CDR1 is MGHDK, CDR2 SYGVNS. CDR3 in amino acids: CASSRAKETQYF. The CDR3 DNA is TGTGCCAGCAGCAGGGCGAAAGAGACCCAGTACTTC.

This rearrangement joins TRBV2 to TRBJ1-2; weak D call: TRBD1 (5 bases). V shed 5 bases and J shed 14 bases, with 18 bases lying between them. CDR3 length: 12 amino acids. CDR1 is SNHLY and CDR2 is FYNNEI in the germline V gene. The CDR3 region has the DNA TGTGCCAGCAGTTCCGACGGGTCCGGGGCGACCTTC. Its translation is CASSSDGSGATF.

This clone showed up just a few times. The chain has TRBV19 and TRBJ2-7; D possibly uses TRBD1 or TRBD2 (5 bases each). V was clipped by 6 bases and J by 2 bases, with 17 bases between them. Germline values: CDR1 LNHDA, CDR2 SQIVND (reference sequence). This CDR3 has 15 amino acids. The CDR3 region is CASSDRDVQTYEQYF. The CDR3 DNA sequence: TGTGCCAGTAGCGACCGGGACGTCCAAACCTACGAGCAGTACTTC.